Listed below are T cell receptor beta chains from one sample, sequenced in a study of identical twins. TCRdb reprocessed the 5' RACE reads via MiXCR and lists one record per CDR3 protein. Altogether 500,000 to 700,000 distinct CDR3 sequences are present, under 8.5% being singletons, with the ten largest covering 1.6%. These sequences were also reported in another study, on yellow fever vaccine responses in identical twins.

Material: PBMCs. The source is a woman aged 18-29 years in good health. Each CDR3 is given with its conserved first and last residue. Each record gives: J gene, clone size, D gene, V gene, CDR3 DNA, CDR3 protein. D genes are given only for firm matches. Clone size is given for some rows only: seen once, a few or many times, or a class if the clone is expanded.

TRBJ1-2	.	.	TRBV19	TGTGCCAGTAGTTTGGATCTAGGGTATGGCTACACCTTC	CASSLDLGYGYTF
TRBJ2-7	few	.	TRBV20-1	TGCAGTGCCGCGACAGAAAACAACTACGAGCAGTACTTC	CSAATENNYEQYF
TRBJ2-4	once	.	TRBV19	TGTGCCAGTACCTCCGTGGTAGCCAAAAACATTCAGTACTTC	CASTSVVAKNIQYF
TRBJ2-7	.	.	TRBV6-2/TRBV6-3	TGTGCCAGCAGTTACTCCCCTGGAGACTACGAGCAGTACTTC	CASSYSPGDYEQYF
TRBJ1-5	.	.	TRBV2	TGTGCCAGCAGTGGCCGTAATGACACCCGTACGGGGAATCAGCCCCAGCATTTT	CASSGRNDTRTGNQPQHF
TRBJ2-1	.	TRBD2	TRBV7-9	TGTGCCAGCAGCCCCGGAGACGGGAGGTCCGCCTACAATGAGCAGTTCTTC	CASSPGDGRSAYNEQFF
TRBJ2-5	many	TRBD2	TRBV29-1	TGCAGCGTTGCGGACCCCGGACTAGCGGGAGAGACCCAGTACTTC	CSVADPGLAGETQYF
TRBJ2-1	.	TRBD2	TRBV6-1	TGTCCCAGCAGTAGTGGGACTAGCGGAAACAATGAGCAGTTCTTC	CPSSSGTSGNNEQFF
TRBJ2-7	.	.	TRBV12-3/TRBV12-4	TGTGCCAGCAGTTTCGACGGAGGGATTAGTGGGCAGTACTTC	CASSFDGGISGQYF
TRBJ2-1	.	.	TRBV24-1	TGTGCCACCAGTGAGTACGCCGGGAGCCCCACATACAATGAGCAGTTCTTC	CATSEYAGSPTYNEQFF
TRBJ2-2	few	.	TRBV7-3	TGTGCCAGCAGCTTACGGCCAGGACGCACCGGGGAGCTGTTTTTT	CASSLRPGRTGELFF
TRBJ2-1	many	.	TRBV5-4	TGTGCCAGCACCCTTGGCGGGGACATGGACAATGAGCAGTTCTTC	CASTLGGDMDNEQFF
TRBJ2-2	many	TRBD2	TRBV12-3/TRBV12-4	TGTGCCAGCAGTTTAGGACTAGCGCTCACCGGGGAGCTGTTTTTT	CASSLGLALTGELFF
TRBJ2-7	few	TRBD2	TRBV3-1	TGTGCCAGCAGCCAAGTGCGGCGGACTAGCGGGCGCTACGAGCAGTACTTC	CASSQVRRTSGRYEQYF
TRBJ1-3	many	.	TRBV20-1	TGCAGTGTCCCATTTCTCTCTGGAAACACCATATATTTT	CSVPFLSGNTIYF
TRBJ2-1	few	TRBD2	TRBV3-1	TGTGCCAGCAGCCAAGGGGAGGGAGGATCCTACAATGAGCAGTTCTTC	CASSQGEGGSYNEQFF